This TCR beta chain originates from a study of PD-L1 blockade in urothelial cancer. Overall study: As for prior chemotherapy regimens, patients had received 0 to 3. Blood samples contained a median around 130,000 T cells.

Method: immunoSEQ multiplex PCR; TCRdb's copy keeps in-frame clones and lacks some. The sample contains about 110,000 clones, approximately 85% of which appear only once. Locally advanced or metastatic urothelial carcinoma was present in patients. Each patient supplied 1 to 8 pretreatment and on-treatment samples. The V end was cut by 4 bases, the J end by 10 bases, with 16 bases between. This CDR3 spans 13 amino acids. Germline V lookup: CDR1 SEHNR, CDR2 FQNEAQ (reference sequence). The chain employs TRBV7-9 and TRBJ1-1, with D possibly TRBD1 on 6 matching bases. Source: PBMCs, taken around atezolizumab (anti-PD-L1) treatment. This clonotype originated in a man in his fifties or sixties with urothelial cancer. The CDR3 loop reads CASSSIQQGRAFF. The CDR3 DNA reads TGTGCCAGCAGCTCCATCCAACAGGGTCGAGCTTTCTTT.